This T cell receptor (beta chain) is drawn from a study of beta chain features in type 1 diabetes (dated 2018 in TCRdb). Study-level background: Mean age, gender distribution, total cell number and subset yield were not different between patients and healthy donors. A total of 90 million to 140 million sorted cells were examined across all samples, and RNA yield correlated strongly with the number of cells per subset. The study compared the TCRB repertoires of sorted circulating CD4+ T cell subsets in recently diagnosed type 1 diabetes patients with those in matched healthy donors. Regulatory and stem cell-like memory subsets were obtained from only 8 patients and roughly 8 healthy donors, while naive and central memory subsets were obtained from all 28 donors.

The trim is 5 bases for V and 0 bases for J, with a gap of 7 bases between the germline ends. CDR1 and CDR2, per the germline V gene, are MDHEN and SYDVKM. Measured from the cysteine to the phenylalanine, the CDR3 is 13 residues long. Only CDR3 DNA remains: 39 bases, in frame from the first base. The High Capacity cDNA Reverse Transcription Kit was used to reverse transcribe all of the isolated RNA, meaning that expressed TCRB transcripts were what got sequenced. Naive, central memory and regulatory T cell samples underwent deep immunoSEQ sequencing, averaging about 3.57 million total reads per sample. After sorted cells were lysed in RLT buffer, RNA was extracted with DNase-treated RNeasy Micro or Mini kits, with the choice depending on cell number. To prevent cross-contamination, each cell subset was processed individually, whereas patient and healthy donor samples were processed jointly. The immunoSEQ multiplex PCR was used to amplify TCRB sequences from cDNA, generating 87-bp fragments that spanned the CDR3 region. Sequencing of the amplicons was done on the Illumina HiSeq platform. The published analysis was carried out like this. PCR bias was corrected computationally using synthetic template baselines, and reads within Hamming distance 2 were collapsed, with unmergeable singletons discarded. Reads were aligned to IMGT to assign V, D and J genes, CDR3 length, and insertions or deletions at six rearrangement sites. Within each subset, clonotype counts were normalized to sorted cell number, after which true diversity and Gini coefficients were computed with the tcR R package. The overlap coefficient, calculated on TCRB nucleotide sequences, was used to quantify repertoire sharing. Out-of-frame TCRB sequences from naive cells were analyzed to stand in for the pre-selection repertoire. Here the immuneACCESS table is served through TCRdb, limited to in-frame sequences with V and J called. Missing clones are a known gap in these copies; in checked studies unresolved V genes cover under half, and the rest lacks a known reason. V and J calls plus clone size are reproduced from that table; the DNA served to infer D and trimming. Counted in this sample were 400,000 to 450,000 clones; roughly 13% of them appeared once. Of the sample, around 0.035% falls within the top ten clones.

This clone was picked up a small number of times. Its cognate antigen has yet to be identified. There are no base qualities to consult, and no much larger clone falls within one base. A single peripheral blood draw of approximately 120 mL on average was collected from each donor into heparinised tubes. A BD FACSAria II and a panel including CD45RO, CCR7, CD25, CD127, CD95 and CD27 were used to sort naive, central memory, regulatory and stem cell-like memory CD4+ T cells. A purity above 98% was achieved for all sorted populations. Right away, PBMCs were isolated by Lymphoprep density gradient centrifugation and were stained directly, with no culture step. Samples were stained and sorted in pairs, with one healthy donor and one patient per experiment, so that batch effects were minimized. Results the study describes overall, beyond this receptor: In all four CD4+ subsets, TCRB CDR3 length was moderately but significantly shorter in type 1 diabetes patients. Shorter templates might have been favored by PCR, but patient and control samples were amplified and corrected together, so both groups would have been affected equally by any skew. Patients with type 1 diabetes made fewer insertions and deleted more nucleotides at VDJ recombination sites, implying thymic rearrangement abnormalities. Sequencing cDNA rather than genomic DNA could over-represent highly expressing activated cells, although activation and CD3 levels did not differ between groups. HLA sub-analyses involved small numbers of individuals, so any influence of HLA type on TCRB rearrangement remained unresolved. Naive, central memory and regulatory TCRB repertoires appeared more similar among patients than among healthy donors.

The receptor was isolated from a young man in good health. Sequencing was carried out using naive CD4+ T cells from blood. What the cell subset or site label conveys for this sample: true naive CD4+ T cells. The chain was built from TRBV28 and TRBJ1-2, with no D gene named confidently. The nucleotides are TGTGCCAGCAGTCCCGGGACTAACTATGGCTACACCTTC. It is translated as CASSPGTNYGYTF.